This T cell receptor (beta chain) derives from a study of low-dose radiotherapy and immunotherapy resistance in tumors. The wider study: The patients were given nivolumab 240 mg every two weeks and ipilimumab 1 mg/kg every six weeks, through an intravenous route.

CDR1 SGDLS and CDR2 YYNGEE come from the germline V gene. The V segment lost 3 bases and the J segment 0 bases; nucleotides outside the gene matches: 6. The CDR3 consists of 18 residues. Comments on this clonotype: Since a far larger clone is one base different, this is likely a read error.

First-strand cDNA used TRAV- and TRBV-specific primers, covering alpha and beta chains. TCR amplification ran 15 to 20 PCR cycles using constant-region and V-primer adapter primers. TCRdb used MiXCR to reprocess the reads, holding one entry per CDR3 protein. This sample has 60,000 to 90,000 distinct CDR3 sequences, with around 30% found just once. Time point described: before trial treatment. The V gene is TRBV9, the J gene TRBJ2-1; the match to TRBD2 covers 13 bases. The sequencing used PBMCs, collected before treatment. The sequence was obtained from a female donor with ovarian cancer. CDR3 DNA: TGTGCCAGCAGCGCGACTAGCGGGAGGCCAAGCTCCTACAATGAGCAGTTCTTC. It specifies CASSATSGRPSSYNEQFF.